The 27 T cell receptor beta chains listed next were all sequenced from one sample in a study of blood T cell repertoires in COVID-19. The protocol was immunoSEQ multiplex PCR, while the TCRdb copy is restricted to in-frame clones and leaves out a portion. The sample lists just under 50,000 clones; about 82% were seen once. The specimen sequenced was peripheral blood. The source of these receptors is a human donor in a cohort sampled during active COVID-19.

The V gene is TRBV9, the J gene TRBJ1-2; 7 positions agree with TRBD1. Germline loops: CDR1 SGDLS, CDR2 YYNGEE. The CDR3 is made up of 15 amino acids. J was trimmed by 4 bases and V by 4 bases; bases with no gene match: 10. The CDR3 nucleotides are TGTGCCAGCAGCCCCCATCTGGGACAGTTCTATGGCTACACCTTC. Amino acid sequence: CASSPHLGQFYGYTF.

The CDR3 region is CASTYGGYNEQFF. The CDR3 nucleotides read TGCGCCAGCACCTATGGGGGGTACAATGAGCAGTTCTTC. The J gene is TRBJ2-1, the V gene TRBV5-1; D may be TRBD2 (6 bases). The ends were cut back, 6 bases at V and 4 bases at J, with 11 bases in the middle. The CDR3 is made up of 13 amino acids. Germline CDR1 SGHRS, CDR2 YFSETQ.

This clone is a singleton in its sample. The chain is built from TRBV28 and TRBJ2-3; 8 bases agree with TRBD2. Germline V gives CDR1 MDHEN, CDR2 SYDVKM. The CDR3 runs 15 residues. Unmatched junction bases numbered 9, after V lost 6 bases and J lost 4 bases. CDR3 protein: CASSPGGARADTQYF. In nucleotides, the CDR3 is TGTGCCAGCAGCCCGGGGGGGGCGCGCGCAGATACGCAGTATTTT. Full variable domain (remainder filled in from reference TRBV28 and TRBJ2-3): DVKVTQSSRYLVKRTGEKVFLECVQDMDHENMFWYRQDPGLGLRLIYFSYDVKMKEKGDIPEGYSVSREKKERFSLILESASTNQTSMYLCASSPGGARADTQYFGPGTRLTVL.

The rearrangement links TRBV29-1 to TRBJ2-5; D ambiguous. The CDR3 length is 12 residues. CDR1 and CDR2 (germline): SQVTM, ANQGSEA. Between the trimmed V and J ends, which lost 4 bases and 4 bases, there was a span of 10 bases. The CDR3 spells CSVADNGETQYF. In DNA, the CDR3 is TGCAGCGTTGCAGACAACGGAGAGACCCAGTACTTC.

The chain carries TRBV19 and TRBJ2-3; 8 bases fit TRBD1. CDR1 is LNHDA, CDR2 SQIVND, per germline (reference sequence). J was trimmed by 2 bases and V by 9 bases; bases with no gene match: 4. CDR3 length: 13 residues. CDR3 bases: TGTGCCAGCGCGGACAGGGACACAGATACGCAGTATTTT. Protein sequence: CASADRDTDTQYF.

This chain links TRBV19 with TRBJ2-7; 11 nucleotides agree with TRBD2. With V trimmed by 3 bases and J by 4 bases, 5 bases remained unmatched. There are 15 residues in the CDR3. CDR1 and CDR2 (germline): LNHDA, SQIVND (reference sequence). For the CDR3, the DNA is TGTGCCAGTAGTATCACTAGCGGGAGTAGTTACGAGCAGTACTTC. Amino acids: CASSITSGSSYEQYF. The full variable domain, completed using reference TRBV19 and TRBJ2-7, is DGGITQSPKYLFRKEGQNVTLSCEQNLNHDAMYWYRQDPGQGLRLIYYSQIVNDFQKGDIAEGYSVSREKKESFPLTVTSAQKNPTAFYLCASSITSGSSYEQYFGPGTRLTVT.

This sequence joins TRBV7-8 and TRBJ1-4; D is ambiguous. The germline V gene encodes CDR1 SGHVS and CDR2 FQNEAQ. V lost 3 bases and J 7 bases, leaving 9 bases between the germline ends. The CDR3 totals 13 residues. The CDR3 is CASSLVYGEKLFF. CDR3 nucleotides: TGTGCCAGCAGCTTGGTCTACGGTGAAAAACTGTTTTTT.

V gene TRBV5-1 combines with J gene TRBJ1-1; a possible D gene is TRBD1 (5 bases). The CDR3 length is 14 residues. Germline assignment: CDR1 SGHRS and CDR2 YFSETQ. V lost 2 bases, J lost 8 bases, and 16 bases lay in between. CDR3 residues: CASSFIFGGAEAFF. The CDR3 DNA reads as TGCGCCAGCAGCTTCATCTTCGGGGGAGCGGAAGCTTTCTTT.

The J gene is TRBJ1-5, the V gene TRBV4-1; D remains unclear. The CDR3 is 15 amino acids. Trimming took 0 bases from V and 3 from J, leaving 9 bases between them. Per germline, CDR1 MGHRA and CDR2 YSYEKL. The CDR3 DNA is TGCGCCAGCAGCCAAGAGCGACATCCCAATCAGCCCCAGCATTTT. Residues: CASSQERHPNQPQHF.

Details on this clone: The same CDR3 arises from other DNA sequences in this sample as well. V is TRBV5-1 and J is TRBJ2-3, with 10 positions matching TRBD2. J was trimmed by 1 base and V by 0 bases; bases with no gene match: 2. The CDR3 is 16 residues long. Germline CDR1 and CDR2: SGHRS and YFSETQ. CDR3 loop: CASSLGLAGGTDTQYF. CDR3 nucleotide sequence: TGCGCCAGCAGCTTGGGCCTAGCGGGGGGCACAGATACGCAGTATTTT.

This clone was counted once. V is TRBV18 and J is TRBJ2-7, with TRBD2 as a possible D gene (6 bases). Germline V gene lookup returns CDR1 KGHSH and CDR2 LQKENI. Between the trimmed V and J ends, which lost 9 bases and 3 bases, there was a span of 21 bases. This CDR3 has 15 residues. CDR3 DNA: TGTGCCAGTTCCACCTCCGGACTACTAAGCTACGAGCAGTACTTC. It translates to CASSTSGLLSYEQYF.

This chain connects TRBV10-3 to TRBJ1-4, with D possibly being TRBD1 (5 bases). The CDR3 extends over 13 amino acids. V lost 9 bases, J lost 8 bases, and 16 bases lay in between. Germline CDR1 is ENHRY and CDR2 is SYGVKD. In DNA form, the CDR3 reads TGTGCCATGTTCCCGACACAGGAGGAAAAACTGTTTTTT. It yields the protein CAMFPTQEEKLFF.

The V call is TRBV5-1, the J call TRBJ2-2, with TRBD2 matching 8 bases. The CDR3 consists of 16 residues. Germline V CDR1 and CDR2: SGHRS, YFSETQ. V lost 0 bases, J lost 2 bases, and 3 bases stayed unmatched. The CDR3 reads CASSLGLAGNTGELFF. Here the CDR3 DNA reads TGCGCCAGCAGCTTGGGGCTAGCGGGTAACACCGGGGAGCTGTTTTTT. Supplemented by reference TRBV5-1 and TRBJ2-2, the full variable domain reads KAGVTQTPRYLIKTRGQQVTLSCSPISGHRSVSWYQQTPGQGLQFLFEYFSETQRNKGNFPGRFSGRQFSNSRSEMNVSTLELGDSALYLCASSLGLAGNTGELFFGEGSRLTVL.

This clone is categorized as large. The chain recombines TRBV7-9 with TRBJ1-4, with D uncertain. Trimming took 8 bases from V and 0 from J, leaving 10 bases between them. Looked up from germline, CDR1 is SEHNR and CDR2 is FQNEAQ (reference sequence). The CDR3 length is 14 residues. The CDR3 here is CASGRVATNEKLFF. CDR3 nucleotides: TGTGCCAGCGGCCGGGTTGCAACTAATGAAAAACTGTTTTTT.

The gene calls are TRBV2 and TRBJ2-3; D not resolved. The CDR3 sequence is 15 residues long. The germline V gene has CDR1 SNHLY and CDR2 FYNNEI. V lost 6 bases and J 2 bases, leaving 15 bases between the germline ends. This CDR3 is CASSSALVSTDTQYF. The CDR3 coding sequence is TGTGCCAGCAGCTCCGCCCTAGTGTCCACAGATACGCAGTATTTT. The full variable domain, rest sourced from reference TRBV2 and TRBJ2-3, is EPEVTQTPSHQVTQMGQEVILRCVPISNHLYFYWYRQILGQKVEFLVSFYNNEISEKSEIFDDQFSVERPDGSNFTLKIRSTKLEDSAMYFCASSSALVSTDTQYFGPGTRLTVL.

Here the CDR3 reads CSATGQGSEKLFF. Here the CDR3 DNA reads TGCAGCGCAACGGGACAGGGGAGTGAAAAACTGTTTTTT. The chain combines TRBV29-1 with TRBJ1-4; 10 bases fit TRBD1. With 7 bases clipped from V and 7 bases from J, the junction kept 6 bases outside the gene matches. In germline, CDR1 is SQVTM, CDR2 ANQGSEA. The CDR3 covers 13 residues.

This clone was counted once. The V gene is TRBV18, the J gene TRBJ2-1; no definite D call. CDR1 and CDR2 from the germline V gene are KGHSH and LQKENI. CDR3 length: 17 amino acids. With 2 bases removed from V and 0 bases from J, the gap between germline ends came to 14 bases. CDR3 residues: CASSPYAPSSSYNEQFF. The CDR3 bases are TGTGCCAGCTCACCATACGCACCTTCGAGCTCCTACAATGAGCAGTTCTTC.

The J gene is TRBJ1-3, the V gene TRBV7-2; 9 bases match TRBD1. Trimming removed 5 bases from V and 0 bases from J; junction bases left unmatched: 14. CDR1 and CDR2 (germline): SGHTA, FQGNSA. CDR3 length equals 19 residues. The CDR3 coding sequence is TGTGCCAGCAGCCCCCTTGGGACAGGGAATATCAACTCTGGAAACACCATATATTTT. Translation gives CASSPLGTGNINSGNTIYF. The whole variable domain, remainder taken from reference TRBV7-2 and TRBJ1-3, is GAGVSQSPSNKVTEKGKDVELRCDPISGHTALYWYRQSLGQGLEFLIYFQGNSAPDKSGLPSDRFSAERTGGSVSTLTIQRTQQEDSAVYLCASSPLGTGNINSGNTIYFGEGSWLTVV.

This clone came up a few times. The chain is built from TRBV6-6 and TRBJ1-6, with D possibly being TRBD1 (6 bases). Trimming took off 9 bases at V and 7 bases at J, with 13 bases between the two ends. Germline V gives CDR1 MNHNY, CDR2 SVGAGI (reference sequence). CDR3 length: 13 residues. CDR3 sequence reads: CASVWGQNSPLHF. DNA for the CDR3: TGTGCCAGTGTCTGGGGGCAGAATTCACCCCTCCACTTT.

The chain recombines TRBV6-5 with TRBJ2-2; tentatively, D is TRBD1 (7 bases). The germline gives CDR1 MNHEY, CDR2 SVGAGI. The V end was cut by 5 bases, the J end by 7 bases, with 8 bases between. The CDR3 length is 12 residues. The CDR3 loop is CASSQGGGELFF. The CDR3, as DNA: TGTGCCAGCAGTCAGGGGGGCGGGGAGCTGTTTTTT.

The rearrangement joins TRBV19 to TRBJ2-3; 11 nucleotides line up with TRBD1. This CDR3 has 14 residues. V gave up 4 bases and J gave up 6 bases; unmatched junction bases: 3. Germline V gene sequence: CDR1 LNHDA, CDR2 SQIVND (reference sequence). The CDR3 DNA reads TGTGCCAGTAGTAGGGGACAGGGGGTCGATACGCAGTATTTT. Its protein is CASSRGQGVDTQYF.

The rearrangement uses TRBV10-2 and TRBJ1-1; maybe TRBD1 (5 bases). CDR3 length: 14 amino acids. The germline V and J ends were trimmed by 3 bases and 0 bases, with 8 bases remaining between them. Germline V gene sequence: CDR1 WSHSY, CDR2 SAAADI. CDR3 nucleotide sequence: TGCGCCAGCAGTGATTACAGGATGAACACTGAAGCTTTCTTT. Protein product: CASSDYRMNTEAFF.

The chain uses TRBV29-1 and TRBJ2-2; 9 bases map to TRBD1. Looked up from germline, CDR1 is SQVTM and CDR2 is ANQGSEA. This CDR3 contains 16 residues. V gave up 7 bases and J gave up 4 bases; unmatched junction bases: 13. The CDR3 DNA reads as TGCAGCGCTCCTAAACAGGGGGCGGGCGGCACCGGGGAGCTGTTTTTT. Translated, it gives CSAPKQGAGGTGELFF.

The rearrangement links TRBV4-1 to TRBJ2-2, with 8 bases matching TRBD2. The germline V gene has CDR1 MGHRA and CDR2 YSYEKL. This CDR3 spans 18 amino acids. V lost 4 bases and J lost 4; bases outside the gene matches: 14. In DNA, the CDR3 is TGCGCCAGCAGCCGCGTCTCTGGGGCGGGGGGCCCCACCGGGGAGCTGTTTTTT. As protein: CASSRVSGAGGPTGELFF.

This chain links TRBV19 with TRBJ2-7; unclear D gene. The CDR3 is 13 amino acids. V lost 1 base and J 4 bases, leaving 8 bases between the germline ends. Germline V gene sequence: CDR1 LNHDA, CDR2 SQIVND (reference sequence). CDR3 in DNA: TGTGCCAGTAGTATAGGCCCTAGTTACGAGCAGTACTTC. Translating it yields CASSIGPSYEQYF. The full variable domain, rest sourced from reference TRBV19 and TRBJ2-7, is DGGITQSPKYLFRKEGQNVTLSCEQNLNHDAMYWYRQDPGQGLRLIYYSQIVNDFQKGDIAEGYSVSREKKESFPLTVTSAQKNPTAFYLCASSIGPSYEQYFGPGTRLTVT.

CDR3 in amino acids: CASSRRRQGGSGANVLTF. The CDR3 DNA is TGCGCCAGCAGCCGTCGGAGGCAGGGGGGATCTGGGGCCAACGTCCTGACTTTC. The V and J genes are TRBV5-1 and TRBJ2-6; D is possibly TRBD1 (7 bases). The CDR3 is made up of 18 amino acids. The germline gives CDR1 SGHRS, CDR2 YFSETQ. The V and J ends lost 4 bases and 1 base respectively, with 18 bases between them. Together with reference TRBV5-1 and TRBJ2-6, the CDR3 gives the full variable domain: KAGVTQTPRYLIKTRGQQVTLSCSPISGHRSVSWYQQTPGQGLQFLFEYFSETQRNKGNFPGRFSGRQFSNSRSEMNVSTLELGDSALYLCASSRRRQGGSGANVLTFGAGSRLTVL.

The V call is TRBV11-2, the J call TRBJ2-1; D possibly corresponds to TRBD1 (5 bases). Germline-derived CDR1 and CDR2 are SGHAT and FQNNGV. V shed 5 bases and J shed 4 bases, with 9 bases lying between them. CDR3 length equals 13 residues. Written as DNA, the CDR3 is TGTGCCAGCAGCCAGACAGAGTACAATGAGCAGTTCTTC. This codes for CASSQTEYNEQFF.